Detailed here is one T cell receptor beta chain. V trimming: 6 bases; J trimming: 4 bases; junction bases outside the gene matches: 8. The CDR3 has 14 amino acids. Germline V gives CDR1 MNHNY, CDR2 SVGAGI (reference sequence). The data are from a study of blood T cell repertoires in COVID-19. Only in-frame clones appear in the TCRdb table, and some are missing; sequencing was by immunoSEQ multiplex PCR. Among 150,000 or so clones listed, roughly nine tenths were seen once. J is TRBJ1-2 and V is TRBV6-6; 7 positions match TRBD1. The clonotype was recovered from a man younger than 35 with acute or convalescent COVID-19. Material for sequencing was peripheral blood. As DNA, the CDR3 is TGTGCCAGCAGAGACGTTCAGGGGGTCTATGGCTACACCTTC. It yields the protein CASRDVQGVYGYTF.